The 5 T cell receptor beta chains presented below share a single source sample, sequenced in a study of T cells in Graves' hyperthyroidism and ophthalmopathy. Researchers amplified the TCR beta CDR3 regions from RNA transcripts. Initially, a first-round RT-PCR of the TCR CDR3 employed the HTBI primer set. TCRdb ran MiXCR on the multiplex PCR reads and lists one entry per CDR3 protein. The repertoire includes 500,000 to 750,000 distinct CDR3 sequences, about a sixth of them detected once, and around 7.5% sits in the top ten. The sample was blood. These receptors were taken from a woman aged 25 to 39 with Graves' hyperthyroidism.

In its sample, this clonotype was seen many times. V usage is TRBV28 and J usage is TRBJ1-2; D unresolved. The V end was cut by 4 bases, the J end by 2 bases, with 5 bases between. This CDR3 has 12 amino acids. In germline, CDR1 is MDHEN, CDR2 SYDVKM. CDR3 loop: CASSYRNYGYTF. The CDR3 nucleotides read TGTGCCAGCAGTTACCGAAACTATGGCTACACCTTC.

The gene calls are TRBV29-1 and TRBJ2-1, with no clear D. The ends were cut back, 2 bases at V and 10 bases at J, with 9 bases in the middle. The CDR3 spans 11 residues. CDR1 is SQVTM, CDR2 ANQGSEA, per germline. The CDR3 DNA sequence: TGCAGCGTTGAACGGATAGGCGAGCAGTTCTTC. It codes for CSVERIGEQFF.

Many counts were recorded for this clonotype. The CDR3 here is CSLKPGQGGDTQYF. The CDR3 nucleotides read TGCAGCTTAAAACCGGGACAGGGCGGAGATACGCAGTATTTT. The rearrangement links TRBV29-1 to TRBJ2-3, with 9 positions matching TRBD1. CDR1 and CDR2 (germline): SQVTM, ANQGSEA. This CDR3 has 14 residues. Trimming cost V 8 bases and J 5 bases; bases outside gene matches: 11.

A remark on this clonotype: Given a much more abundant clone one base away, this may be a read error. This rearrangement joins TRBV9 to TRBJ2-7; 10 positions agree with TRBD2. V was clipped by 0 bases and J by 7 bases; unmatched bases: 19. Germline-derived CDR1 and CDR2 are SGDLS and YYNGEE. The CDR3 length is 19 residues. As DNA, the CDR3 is TGTGCCAGCAGCGTAGCTGTGGCTAGCGGGAGAAAGGGATACAATGAGCAGTACTTC. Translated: CASSVAVASGRKGYNEQYF.

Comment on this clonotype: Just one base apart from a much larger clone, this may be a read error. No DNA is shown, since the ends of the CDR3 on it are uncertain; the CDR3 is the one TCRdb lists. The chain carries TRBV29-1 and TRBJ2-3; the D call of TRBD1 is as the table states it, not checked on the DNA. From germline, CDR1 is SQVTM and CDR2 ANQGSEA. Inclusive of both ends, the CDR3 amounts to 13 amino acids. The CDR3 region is CSVWATGTDTRYF.